The 20 T cell receptor beta chains below come from one sample, sequenced in a study of blood T cell repertoires in COVID-19. Measured with immunoSEQ multiplex PCR; TCRdb has only the in-frame clones, and not every one. The table includes about 81,000 clones, roughly nine tenths detected once. Sequenced: peripheral blood. These receptors originate from a woman aged 45-60 years in a cohort sampled during active COVID-19.

This chain uses TRBV7-8 with TRBJ2-1; 8 bases are shared with TRBD2. The trim removed 0 bases at V and 7 bases at J, leaving 8 bases unmatched. Germline V lookup: CDR1 SGHVS, CDR2 FQNEAQ. The CDR3 has 16 amino acids. The chain's CDR3 is CASSLAYGRAENEQFF. CDR3 nucleotides: TGTGCCAGCAGCTTAGCTTACGGGAGGGCCGAAAATGAGCAGTTCTTC.

This sequence joins TRBV7-2 and TRBJ2-5; 7 nucleotides agree with TRBD2. The CDR3 is 15 residues long. V lost 0 bases and J lost 0; bases outside the gene matches: 1. Germline V CDR1 and CDR2: SGHTA, FQGNSA. The CDR3 sequence: CASSLAGGYQETQYF. In DNA form, the CDR3 reads TGTGCCAGCAGCTTAGCGGGGGGGTACCAAGAGACCCAGTACTTC. The full variable domain, with the rest looked up from reference TRBV7-2 and TRBJ2-5, is GAGVSQSPSNKVTEKGKDVELRCDPISGHTALYWYRQSLGQGLEFLIYFQGNSAPDKSGLPSDRFSAERTGGSVSTLTIQRTQQEDSAVYLCASSLAGGYQETQYFGPGTRLLVL.

The rearrangement joins TRBV5-8 to TRBJ2-1; maybe TRBD2 (6 bases). This CDR3 is 16 amino acids long. V lost 1 base, J lost 7 bases, and 18 bases lay in between. In germline, CDR1 is SGHTS, CDR2 YDEGEE. CDR3 in DNA: TGTGCCAGCAGCTTGTGGGGGTTAGCGGCCGCGAATGAGCAGTTCTTC. Translation gives CASSLWGLAAANEQFF.

The CDR3 bases are TGTGCCAGCAGTAAGGGGGCACAGGGGGCTGAAGCTTTCTTT. Translated: CASSKGAQGAEAFF. The chain employs TRBV6-5 and TRBJ1-1; TRBD1 agrees at 8 bases. V shed 5 bases and J 6 bases; nucleotides not matched to a gene: 8. The CDR3 extends over 14 amino acids. Germline values: CDR1 MNHEY, CDR2 SVGAGI.

This chain uses TRBV3-1 (or the pseudogene TRBV3-2) with TRBJ2-1, with TRBD2 as a possible D gene (6 bases). Germline V gene data show CDR1 as LGHDT and CDR2 as YNNKEL (reference sequence). CDR3 length: 12 residues. Trimming removed 2 bases at V and 9 bases at J, with 8 bases between. CDR3 bases: TGTGCCAGCAGCCAATTGGAGGGTGAGCAGTTCTTC. As protein: CASSQLEGEQFF.

J is TRBJ2-6 and V is TRBV5-6; D not certain. Germline V gene sequence: CDR1 SGHDT, CDR2 YYEEEE. This CDR3 region has 13 residues. The ends were cut back, 4 bases at V and 2 bases at J, with 4 bases in the middle. The CDR3: CASSLAGANVLTF. Written as DNA, the CDR3 is TGTGCCAGCAGCCTAGCTGGGGCCAACGTCCTGACTTTC.

The CDR3 nucleotides read TGTGCCAGCAGCTTAGCGCAGGGGGACACTGAAGCTTTCTTT. Translation gives CASSLAQGDTEAFF. The chain joins TRBV7-9 to TRBJ1-1; the match to TRBD1 covers 7 bases. With V trimmed by 0 bases and J by 3 bases, 1 base remained unmatched. The germline V gene encodes CDR1 SEHNR and CDR2 FQNEAQ (reference sequence). This CDR3 spans 14 amino acids.

The gene calls are TRBV3-1 (or the pseudogene TRBV3-2) and TRBJ2-7, with 8 bases aligning to TRBD2. V dropped 1 base and J dropped 4; count of bases not matched to a gene: 6. Germline CDR1 reads LGHDT; CDR2 reads YNNKEL (reference sequence). CDR3 size: 15 residues. CDR3 protein: CASSQVPGGPYEQYF. DNA for the CDR3: TGTGCCAGCAGCCAAGTACCGGGAGGGCCGTACGAGCAGTACTTC.

The chain has TRBV6-1 and TRBJ1-3; D is unresolved. V was trimmed by 0 bases and J by 8 bases, leaving 11 bases between them. Germline assignment: CDR1 MNHNS and CDR2 SASEGT. The CDR3 is 14 amino acids. This CDR3 is CASSEAGGRDTIYF. CDR3 coding DNA: TGTGCCAGCAGTGAAGCCGGCGGGAGGGACACCATATATTTT.

This rearrangement joins TRBV18 to TRBJ2-5; TRBD1 agrees at 8 bases. Germline V lookup: CDR1 KGHSH, CDR2 LQKENI. V dropped 3 bases and J dropped 2; count of bases not matched to a gene: 2. This CDR3 has 14 amino acids. CDR3 sequence reads: CASSPGQAQETQYF. CDR3 bases: TGTGCCAGCTCACCGGGACAGGCTCAAGAGACCCAGTACTTC.

This clone appeared a few times. CDR3 sequence: CASSLDARVDTIYF. CDR3 bases: TGTGCCAGCAGCTTAGATGCCAGGGTGGACACCATATATTTT. The V call is TRBV11-2, the J call TRBJ1-3; D perhaps matches TRBD1 (5 bases). The CDR3 spans 14 residues. CDR1 and CDR2 (germline): SGHAT, FQNNGV. V lost 0 bases, J lost 8 bases, and 11 bases lay in between.

V is TRBV28 and J is TRBJ2-1, with TRBD1 matching over 9 bases. From germline, CDR1 is MDHEN and CDR2 SYDVKM. The CDR3 extends over 17 amino acids. V lost 1 base to trimming and J lost 3 bases; unmatched junction nucleotides: 7. Here the CDR3 reads CASSLSTGTGLYNEQFF. As DNA, the CDR3 is TGTGCCAGCAGTTTATCCACCGGGACAGGGCTCTACAATGAGCAGTTCTTC. Variable domain in full (rest from reference TRBV28 and TRBJ2-1): DVKVTQSSRYLVKRTGEKVFLECVQDMDHENMFWYRQDPGLGLRLIYFSYDVKMKEKGDIPEGYSVSREKKERFSLILESASTNQTSMYLCASSLSTGTGLYNEQFFGPGTRLTVL.

The genes are TRBV6-5 and TRBJ1-1; D unclear. With 2 bases removed from V and 1 base from J, the gap between germline ends came to 5 bases. This CDR3 comprises 13 residues. In germline, CDR1 is MNHEY, CDR2 SVGAGI. The CDR3 region has the DNA TGTGCCAGCAGTTACGCTAGGAACACTGAAGCTTTCTTT. Protein sequence: CASSYARNTEAFF.

The chain is built from TRBV5-1 and TRBJ1-4, with TRBD1 as a possible D gene (5 bases). Trimming removed 0 bases at V and 8 bases at J, with 11 bases between. CDR3 length equals 14 residues. Looked up from germline, CDR1 is SGHRS and CDR2 is YFSETQ. CDR3 in DNA: TGCGCCAGCAGCTTGGGGTCCGGGGGAGAAAAACTGTTTTTT. Translated: CASSLGSGGEKLFF.

V usage is TRBV27 and J usage is TRBJ2-3, with D maybe TRBD1 (6 bases). Looked up from germline, CDR1 is MNHEY and CDR2 is SMNVEV (reference sequence). V was pared by 6 bases and J by 0 bases, with 13 bases between. The CDR3 is 15 residues long. The CDR3 is CASSLTGYSTDTQYF. The DNA of the CDR3 is TGTGCCAGCAGCCTGACAGGCTATAGCACAGATACGCAGTATTTT.

As for this clone: The same CDR3 can be traced to other DNA sequences in this sample. This chain links TRBV12-3 or TRBV12-4 with TRBJ1-1; the D gene is possibly TRBD1 (5 bases). CDR3 size: 12 residues. V lost 6 bases and J 1 base, leaving 6 bases between the germline ends. DNA of the CDR3: TGTGCCAGCAGAACAGGGAACACTGAAGCTTTCTTT. Amino acids: CASRTGNTEAFF.

The gene calls are TRBV4-1 and TRBJ1-2, with 10 positions matching TRBD1. Germline values: CDR1 MGHRA, CDR2 YSYEKL. With V trimmed by 5 bases and J by 6 bases, 9 bases remained unmatched. This CDR3 is 15 amino acids long. The CDR3: CASSLQAGTGDGYTF. CDR3 coding DNA: TGCGCCAGCAGCTTACAAGCCGGGACAGGGGATGGCTACACCTTC.

This chain connects TRBV2 to TRBJ1-6, with unresolved D. Germline CDR1 is SNHLY and CDR2 is FYNNEI. V was cut by 6 bases and J by 7 bases, with 4 bases left in between. This CDR3 region has 11 residues. The CDR3 loop reads CASRENSPLHF. CDR3 coding DNA: TGTGCCAGCAGGGAGAATTCACCCCTCCACTTT. The full variable domain, in which reference TRBV2 and TRBJ1-6 provide the parts outside the CDR3, is EPEVTQTPSHQVTQMGQEVILRCVPISNHLYFYWYRQILGQKVEFLVSFYNNEISEKSEIFDDQFSVERPDGSNFTLKIRSTKLEDSAMYFCASRENSPLHFGNGTRLTVT.

The chain carries TRBV30 and TRBJ1-2, with 9 nucleotides matching TRBD1. The V gene end was trimmed by 2 bases and the J gene end by 4 bases; junction bases not matched to a gene: 11. The CDR3 runs to 16 residues. Germline V gene sequence: CDR1 GTSNPN, CDR2 SVGIG (reference sequence). CDR3 bases: TGTGCCTGGAGTTACTCCGGGACAGGGACCCTCTATGGCTACACCTTC. This encodes CAWSYSGTGTLYGYTF.

A single count supports this clone. The V call is TRBV28, the J call TRBJ1-1, with a tentative D call TRBD1 (5 bases). From germline, CDR1 is MDHEN and CDR2 SYDVKM. This CDR3 is built from 14 residues. V lost 7 bases, J lost 2 bases, and 14 bases lay in between. The CDR3 spells CASKVIGENTEAFF. CDR3 nucleotide sequence: TGTGCCAGCAAGGTTATAGGGGAAAACACTGAAGCTTTCTTT. Drawing the rest from reference TRBV28 and TRBJ1-1, the complete variable domain is DVKVTQSSRYLVKRTGEKVFLECVQDMDHENMFWYRQDPGLGLRLIYFSYDVKMKEKGDIPEGYSVSREKKERFSLILESASTNQTSMYLCASKVIGENTEAFFGQGTRLTVV.